These T cell receptor beta chains were read from a single sample in a study of T-cell reconstitution after alpha-beta-depleted transplantation in children. One entry per CDR3 protein, called by TCRdb with MiXCR from the PCR reads. The sample holds approximately 250,000 distinct CDR3 sequences; around 9.7% are singletons and the top ten take about 4.9%. This material consisted of PBMCs from the stem cell graft donor, taken from the stem cell graft. The receptors come from a human donor who donated a stem cell graft to a child with SCID. The CDR3 runs from the conserved cysteine through the conserved F or W. The order of the fields is D gene, V gene, clone size, J gene, CDR3 DNA, CDR3 protein. The D gene is left open where the match is weak. Some rows have no size entry. The others give once, few or many, or a class for an expanded clone.

TRBD2,TRBV20-1,many,TRBJ2-3,TGCAGTGCTAGGGTCTTTACTAGCGGGGAGGATACGCAGTATTTT,CSARVFTSGEDTQYF
.,TRBV18,.,TRBJ1-2,TGTGCCAGCTCACCACGTCCAGACCTCTATGGCTACACCTTC,CASSPRPDLYGYTF
.,TRBV15,few,TRBJ1-2,TGTGCCACCAGCAGAGATCGTGGAGGGCAAGGCTACACCTTC,CATSRDRGGQGYTF
TRBD1,TRBV28,many,TRBJ1-4,TGTGCCAGCAGTTTGCAGGGGGGACCAGGAGAAAAACTGTTTTTT,CASSLQGGPGEKLFF
.,TRBV5-1,many,TRBJ1-2,TGCGCCAGCAGCCCGGGACCGACCCTGGGAGGCTACACCTTC,CASSPGPTLGGYTF
.,TRBV29-1,.,TRBJ1-2,TGCAGCGCCGGACTATCTAACTATGGCTACACCTTC,CSAGLSNYGYTF
TRBD1,TRBV20-1,many,TRBJ1-2,TGCAGTGCTAGTACGGGTGAGGGGGCCTATGGCTACACCTTC,CSASTGEGAYGYTF
.,TRBV11-2,many,TRBJ1-6,TGTGCCAGCAGCCCCGACAGTAATTCACCCCTCCACTTT,CASSPDSNSPLHF
.,TRBV7-9,many,TRBJ1-6,TGTGCCAGCAGCTTAGTAGGGCCGCGCCCGGGGAATTCACCCCTCCACTTT,CASSLVGPRPGNSPLHF
.,TRBV5-1,many,TRBJ1-2,TGCGCCAGCAGCCCTAACGCTGGGACGCCGAGATACACCTTC,CASSPNAGTPRYTF
.,TRBV5-1,many,TRBJ2-7,TGCGCCAGCAGGCGTCTGGACAGTTTAGACTACGAGCAGTACTTC,CASRRLDSLDYEQYF
.,TRBV4-1,many,TRBJ1-4,TGCGCCAGCAGCCAAGGTCCTGGGTTTAATGAAAAACTGTTTTTT,CASSQGPGFNEKLFF
TRBD2,TRBV5-1,.,TRBJ2-2,TGCGCCAGCAGTCGACTAGCGGGGGATACCACCGGGGAGCTGTTTTTT,CASSRLAGDTTGELFF
TRBD2,TRBV7-2,many,TRBJ2-2,TGTGCCAGCAGCTTACCCGCGGGGGGCGGGGCCGGGGAGCTGTTTTTT,CASSLPAGGGAGELFF
TRBD1,TRBV28,many,TRBJ1-5,TGTGCCAGCAGCCCGAGGGGGCAGGGGGTGAATCAGCCCCAGCATTTT,CASSPRGQGVNQPQHF
.,TRBV7-3,many,TRBJ2-3,TGTGCCAGCAGCCCAGAAGGGACCGCTCATTGGGATACGCAGTATTTT,CASSPEGTAHWDTQYF
.,TRBV7-2,many,TRBJ2-1,TGTGCCAGCAGCTTAGCGGGGCGGGGCAATGAGCAGTTCTTC,CASSLAGRGNEQFF
TRBD1,TRBV6-5,many,TRBJ1-1,TGTGCCAGCAGTTACGTGGGACAGGGGCGTATCAACACTGAAGCTTTCTTT,CASSYVGQGRINTEAFF
TRBD1,TRBV24-1,many,TRBJ2-5,TGTGCCACCAGTGATCCGGGACAGGGTGGAGAGACCCAGTACTTC,CATSDPGQGGETQYF
.,TRBV7-8,many,TRBJ1-5,TGTGCCAGCAGTTATAGGGGGAAACAGCCCCAGCATTTT,CASSYRGKQPQHF
.,TRBV6-5,many,TRBJ2-1,TGTGCCAGCAGTTACTCGGGTAGCACTGAGCAGTTCTTC,CASSYSGSTEQFF
.,TRBV20-1,many,TRBJ1-2,TGCAGTGCTAGATCCTCTGGACGGACAGTCCTCTATGGCTACACCTTC,CSARSSGRTVLYGYTF
.,TRBV2,many,TRBJ2-2,TGTGCCAGCAGTGAACAGGCCAGGGTGAACACCGGGGAGCTGTTTTTT,CASSEQARVNTGELFF
.,TRBV18,many,TRBJ1-6,TGTGCCAGCTCACCACCGGGGACCGATTCACCCCTCCACTTT,CASSPPGTDSPLHF
.,TRBV5-1,many,TRBJ1-1,TGCGCCAGCAGCTTGGCCGGGGGACGGACGAACACTGAAGCTTTCTTT,CASSLAGGRTNTEAFF
.,TRBV18,.,TRBJ2-5,TGTGCCAGCCCCTCTTCCGTTCAAGAGACCCAGTACTTC,CASPSSVQETQYF
TRBD2,TRBV20-1,many,TRBJ2-7,TGCAGTGCTTTTAGAAGACTAGCGGGGTCCTACGAGCAGTACTTC,CSAFRRLAGSYEQYF
TRBD1,TRBV5-1,many,TRBJ1-1,TGCGCCAGCAGCTTTGGGGGGACAGGGAACACTGAAGCTTTCTTT,CASSFGGTGNTEAFF
.,TRBV20-1,.,TRBJ2-3,TGCAGTGCTAGAGGAGGCAGGGCCACAGATACGCAGTATTTT,CSARGGRATDTQYF
.,TRBV5-1,many,TRBJ1-5,TGCGCCAGCAGCTTGGCCGGGGGACGCAATCAGCCCCAGCATTTT,CASSLAGGRNQPQHF
TRBD1,TRBV18,.,TRBJ2-7,TGTGCCAGCTCACGGCGGGACAGGGAATCGATTTACGAGCAGTACTTC,CASSRRDRESIYEQYF
TRBD2,TRBV20-1,many,TRBJ2-5,TGCAGTGCTTTTGGACTAGCGTCGGAGACCCAGTACTTC,CSAFGLASETQYF
.,TRBV7-9,many,TRBJ2-7,TGTGCCAGCAGCCTTATAACAGACAGTCTCTACGAGCAGTACTTC,CASSLITDSLYEQYF
TRBD1,TRBV25-1,many,TRBJ1-2,TGTGCCAGCAGTGTGGCGGGACAGGGTCTTTTTGGCTACACCTTC,CASSVAGQGLFGYTF
TRBD1,TRBV15,many,TRBJ2-6,TGTGCCACCAGCAGAGTAACAGGGGGAGGCTCTGGGGCCAACGTCCTGACTTTC,CATSRVTGGGSGANVLTF
.,TRBV5-1,few,TRBJ2-7,TGCGCCAGCAGCTTGGGGGACGTATACGAGCAGTACTTC,CASSLGDVYEQYF
.,TRBV6-1,.,TRBJ2-5,TGTGCCAGCAGGTCCTTTTCCCCAAGCGAGACCCAGTACTTC,CASRSFSPSETQYF
.,TRBV27,many,TRBJ1-1,TGTGCCAGCGGGGACACTGAAGCTTTCTTT,CASGDTEAFF
TRBD1,TRBV2,many,TRBJ2-7,TGTGCCAGCAGTCGCCGGACAGGGGCCTACGAGCAGTACTTC,CASSRRTGAYEQYF
.,TRBV5-1,many,TRBJ1-2,TGCGCCAGCAGCCTGGACATTCGAACGGTTGGCTACACCTTC,CASSLDIRTVGYTF
.,TRBV12-3/TRBV12-4,many,TRBJ2-7,TGTGCCAGCAGTTTTGTCGGGGGCAGCTCCTACGAGCAGTACTTC,CASSFVGGSSYEQYF
.,TRBV20-1,many,TRBJ1-6,TGCAGTGCTAGAGAACCGAGGTCACCCCTCCACTTT,CSAREPRSPLHF
.,TRBV7-9,many,TRBJ2-1,TGTGCCAGCACCACGGGCCCCCCTGAGCAGTTCTTC,CASTTGPPEQFF
.,TRBV7-9,many,TRBJ1-2,TGTGCCAGCAGCTTCGGGGCGGAGGATGGCTACACCTTC,CASSFGAEDGYTF
TRBD1,TRBV20-1,many,TRBJ1-3,TGCAGTGCTAGCCTCCGGACGACAGGGCGTGGGAACACCATATATTTT,CSASLRTTGRGNTIYF
.,TRBV19,many,TRBJ1-2,TGTGCCAGTAGTATCGGGGACGGATTCCGTAACTATGGCTACACCTTC,CASSIGDGFRNYGYTF
.,TRBV5-1,few,TRBJ1-5,TGCGCCAGCAGCCCAGAAGGTGGAGGAAATAATCAGCCCCAGCATTTT,CASSPEGGGNNQPQHF